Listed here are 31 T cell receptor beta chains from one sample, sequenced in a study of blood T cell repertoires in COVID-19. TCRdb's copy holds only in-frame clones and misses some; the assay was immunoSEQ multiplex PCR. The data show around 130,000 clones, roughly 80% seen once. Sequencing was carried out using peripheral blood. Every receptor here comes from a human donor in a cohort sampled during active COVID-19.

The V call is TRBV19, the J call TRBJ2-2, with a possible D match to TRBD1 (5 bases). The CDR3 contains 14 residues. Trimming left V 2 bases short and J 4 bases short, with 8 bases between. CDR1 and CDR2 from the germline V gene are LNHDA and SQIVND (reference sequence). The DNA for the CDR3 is TGTGCCAGTAGTATATGGACAAGCACCGGGGAGCTGTTTTTT. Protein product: CASSIWTSTGELFF.

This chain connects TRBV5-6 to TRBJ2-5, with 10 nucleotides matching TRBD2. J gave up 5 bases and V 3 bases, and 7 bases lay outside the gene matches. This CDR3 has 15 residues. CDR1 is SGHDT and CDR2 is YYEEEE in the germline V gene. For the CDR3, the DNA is TGTGCCAGCAGCTGGAATAGCGGGGGGTGGGAGACCCAGTACTTC. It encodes CASSWNSGGWETQYF.

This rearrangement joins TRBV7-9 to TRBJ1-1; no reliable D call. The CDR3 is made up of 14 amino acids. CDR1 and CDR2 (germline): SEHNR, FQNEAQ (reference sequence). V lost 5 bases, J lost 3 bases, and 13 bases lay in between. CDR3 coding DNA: TGTGCCAGCAGCCTCGGAGAGGTCGACACTGAAGCTTTCTTT. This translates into CASSLGEVDTEAFF.

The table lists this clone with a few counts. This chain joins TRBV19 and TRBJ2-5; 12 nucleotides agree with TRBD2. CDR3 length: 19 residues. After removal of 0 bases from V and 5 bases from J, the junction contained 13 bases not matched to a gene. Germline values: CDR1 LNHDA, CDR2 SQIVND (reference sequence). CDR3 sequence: CASSIDPLPTSGGGETQYF. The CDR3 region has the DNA TGTGCCAGTAGTATAGATCCCCTCCCGACTAGCGGGGGCGGGGAGACCCAGTACTTC.

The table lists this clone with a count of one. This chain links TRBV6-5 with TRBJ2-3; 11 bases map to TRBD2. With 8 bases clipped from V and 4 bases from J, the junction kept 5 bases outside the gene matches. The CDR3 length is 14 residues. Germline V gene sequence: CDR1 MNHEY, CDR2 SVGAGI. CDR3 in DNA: TGTGCCAGCGCTAGCGGGGGGTCCGCAGATACGCAGTATTTT. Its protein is CASASGGSADTQYF.

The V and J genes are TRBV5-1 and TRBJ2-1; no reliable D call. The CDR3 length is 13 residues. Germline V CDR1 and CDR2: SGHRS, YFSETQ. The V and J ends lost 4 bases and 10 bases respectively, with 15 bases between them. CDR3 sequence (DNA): TGCGCCAGCAGCCCCCCAGACTCCTTAGAGCAGTTCTTC. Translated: CASSPPDSLEQFF.

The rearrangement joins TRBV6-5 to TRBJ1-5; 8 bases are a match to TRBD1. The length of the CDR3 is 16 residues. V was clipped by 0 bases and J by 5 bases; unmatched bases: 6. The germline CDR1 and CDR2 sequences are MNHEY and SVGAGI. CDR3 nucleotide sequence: TGTGCCAGCAGTTACTCCGGACAGGGACCCTATCAGCCCCAGCATTTT. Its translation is CASSYSGQGPYQPQHF.

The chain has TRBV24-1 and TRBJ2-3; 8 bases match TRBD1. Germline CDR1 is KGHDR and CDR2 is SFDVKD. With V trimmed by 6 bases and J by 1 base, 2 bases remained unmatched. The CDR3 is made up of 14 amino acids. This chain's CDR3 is CATSSTGGTDTQYF. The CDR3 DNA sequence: TGTGCCACCAGTTCGACAGGGGGCACAGATACGCAGTATTTT.

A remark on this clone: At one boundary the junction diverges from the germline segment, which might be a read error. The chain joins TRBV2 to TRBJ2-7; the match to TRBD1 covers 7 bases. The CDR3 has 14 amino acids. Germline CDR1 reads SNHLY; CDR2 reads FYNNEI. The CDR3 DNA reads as TGTGCCAGCAGGCCTACAGGGGTATCCTACCAGCAGTACTTC. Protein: CASRPTGVSYQQYF.

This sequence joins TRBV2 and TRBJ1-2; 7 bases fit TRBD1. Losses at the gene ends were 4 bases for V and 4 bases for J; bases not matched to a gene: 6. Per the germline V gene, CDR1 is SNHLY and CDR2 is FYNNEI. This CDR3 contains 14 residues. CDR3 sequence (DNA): TGTGCCAGCAGTGCCGGGACAGTCTCCTATGGCTACACCTTC. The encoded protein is CASSAGTVSYGYTF. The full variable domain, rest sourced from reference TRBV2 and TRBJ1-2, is EPEVTQTPSHQVTQMGQEVILRCVPISNHLYFYWYRQILGQKVEFLVSFYNNEISEKSEIFDDQFSVERPDGSNFTLKIRSTKLEDSAMYFCASSAGTVSYGYTFGSGTRLTVV.

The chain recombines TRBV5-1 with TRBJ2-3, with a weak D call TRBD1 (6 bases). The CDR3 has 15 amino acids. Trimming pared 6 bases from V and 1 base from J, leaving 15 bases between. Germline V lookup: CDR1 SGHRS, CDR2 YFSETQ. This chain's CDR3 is CASTRQVPGTDTQYF. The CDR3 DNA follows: TGCGCCAGCACCCGACAGGTCCCGGGCACAGATACGCAGTATTTT.

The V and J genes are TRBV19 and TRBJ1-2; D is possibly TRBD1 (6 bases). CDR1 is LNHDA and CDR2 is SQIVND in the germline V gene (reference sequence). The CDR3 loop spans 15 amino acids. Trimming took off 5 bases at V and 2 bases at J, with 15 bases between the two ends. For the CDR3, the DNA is TGTGCCAGTAGTCCTCTGACAGGAATGAACTATGGCTACACCTTC. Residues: CASSPLTGMNYGYTF.

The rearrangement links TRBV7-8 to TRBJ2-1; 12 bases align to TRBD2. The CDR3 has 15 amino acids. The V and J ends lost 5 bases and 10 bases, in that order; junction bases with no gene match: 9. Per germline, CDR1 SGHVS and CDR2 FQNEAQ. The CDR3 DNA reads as TGTGCCAGCAGCACGACTAGCGGGGGACCTGGCGAGCAGTTCTTC. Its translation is CASSTTSGGPGEQFF.

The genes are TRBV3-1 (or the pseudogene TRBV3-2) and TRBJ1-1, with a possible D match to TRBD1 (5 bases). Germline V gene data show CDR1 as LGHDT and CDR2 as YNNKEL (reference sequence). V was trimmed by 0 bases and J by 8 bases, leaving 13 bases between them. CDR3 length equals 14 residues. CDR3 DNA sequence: TGTGCCAGCAGCCAAGAGATGGGGGGAGCAGAAGCTTTCTTT. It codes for CASSQEMGGAEAFF.

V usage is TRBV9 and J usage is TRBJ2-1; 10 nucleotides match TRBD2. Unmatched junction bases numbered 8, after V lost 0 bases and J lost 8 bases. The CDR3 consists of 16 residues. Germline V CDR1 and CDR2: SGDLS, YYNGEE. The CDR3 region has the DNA TGTGCCAGCAGCGTAGAGCCCAGCGGGGGGGCGGATGAGCAGTTCTTC. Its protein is CASSVEPSGGADEQFF.

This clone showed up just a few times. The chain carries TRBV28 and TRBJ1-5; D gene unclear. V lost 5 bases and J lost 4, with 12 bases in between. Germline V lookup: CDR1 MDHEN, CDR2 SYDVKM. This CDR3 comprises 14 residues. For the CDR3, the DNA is TGTGCCAGCAGTATGCCACCCGGGAATCAGCCCCAGCATTTT. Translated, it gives CASSMPPGNQPQHF.

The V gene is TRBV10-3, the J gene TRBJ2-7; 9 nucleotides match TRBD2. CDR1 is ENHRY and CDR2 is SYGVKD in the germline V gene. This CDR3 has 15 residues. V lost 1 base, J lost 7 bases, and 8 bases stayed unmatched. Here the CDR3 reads CAISEFGSGGGEQYF. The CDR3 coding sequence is TGTGCCATCAGTGAGTTCGGTAGCGGGGGAGGAGAGCAGTACTTC.

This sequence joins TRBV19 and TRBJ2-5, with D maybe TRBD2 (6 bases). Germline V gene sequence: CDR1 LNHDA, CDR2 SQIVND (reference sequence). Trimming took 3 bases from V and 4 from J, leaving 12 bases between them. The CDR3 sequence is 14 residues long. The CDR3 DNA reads TGTGCCAGTAGTATTTCTCGGGGGAGAGAGACCCAGTACTTC. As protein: CASSISRGRETQYF. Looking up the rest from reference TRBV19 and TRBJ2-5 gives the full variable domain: DGGITQSPKYLFRKEGQNVTLSCEQNLNHDAMYWYRQDPGQGLRLIYYSQIVNDFQKGDIAEGYSVSREKKESFPLTVTSAQKNPTAFYLCASSISRGRETQYFGPGTRLLVL.

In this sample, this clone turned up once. CDR3 sequence: CASSLGPLIAGGVDTQYF. The CDR3 nucleotides are TGTGCCAGCAGCTTAGGCCCTCTCATAGCGGGGGGCGTAGATACGCAGTATTTT. The chain has TRBV13 and TRBJ2-3, with 10 positions matching TRBD2. V gave up 0 bases and J gave up 5 bases; unmatched junction bases: 11. This CDR3 has 18 amino acids. Germline V CDR1 and CDR2: PRHDT, FYEKMQ (reference sequence).

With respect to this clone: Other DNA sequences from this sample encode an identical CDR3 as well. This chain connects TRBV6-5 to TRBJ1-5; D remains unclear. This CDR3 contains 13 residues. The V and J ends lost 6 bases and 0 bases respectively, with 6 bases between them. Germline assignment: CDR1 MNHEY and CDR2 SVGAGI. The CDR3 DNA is TGTGCCAGCAGGGGAGGTAGCAATCAGCCCCAGCATTTT. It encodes CASRGGSNQPQHF.

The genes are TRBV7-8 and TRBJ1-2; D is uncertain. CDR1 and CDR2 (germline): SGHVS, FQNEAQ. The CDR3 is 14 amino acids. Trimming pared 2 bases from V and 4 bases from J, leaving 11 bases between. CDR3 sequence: CASSLSGRSYGYTF. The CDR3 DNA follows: TGTGCCAGCAGCTTATCTGGCAGATCCTATGGCTACACCTTC.

For the CDR3, the DNA is TGCGCCAGCAGCCAACAGCAGGGAGGAGGCGTAGCTTTCTTT. Its protein is CASSQQQGGGVAFF. The chain has TRBV4-3 and TRBJ1-1; the D gene is possibly TRBD1 (5 bases). Trimming left V 2 bases short and J 10 bases short, with 17 bases between. The germline V gene encodes CDR1 LGHNA and CDR2 YSLEER. This CDR3 is built from 14 residues.

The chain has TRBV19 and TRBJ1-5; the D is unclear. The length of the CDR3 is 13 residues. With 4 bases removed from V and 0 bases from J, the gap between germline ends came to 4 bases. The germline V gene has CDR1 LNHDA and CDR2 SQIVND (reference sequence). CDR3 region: CASSSDSNQPQHF. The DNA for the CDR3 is TGTGCCAGTAGTAGCGATAGCAATCAGCCCCAGCATTTT.

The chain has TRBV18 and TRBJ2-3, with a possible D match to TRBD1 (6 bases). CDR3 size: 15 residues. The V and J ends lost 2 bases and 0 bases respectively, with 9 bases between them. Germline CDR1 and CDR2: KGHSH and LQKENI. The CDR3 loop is CASSPGTTSTDTQYF. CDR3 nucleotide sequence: TGTGCCAGCTCACCAGGGACAACTAGCACAGATACGCAGTATTTT.

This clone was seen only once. Here the CDR3 reads CASSAQGKKNEQYF. The CDR3 bases are TGTGCCAGTAGCGCACAGGGGAAGAAAAACGAGCAGTACTTC. The chain carries TRBV19 and TRBJ2-7, with 7 bases aligning to TRBD1. This CDR3 region has 14 residues. V gave up 6 bases and J gave up 5 bases; unmatched junction bases: 10. Germline V gene data show CDR1 as LNHDA and CDR2 as SQIVND (reference sequence). Full variable domain (rest looked up from reference TRBV19 and TRBJ2-7): DGGITQSPKYLFRKEGQNVTLSCEQNLNHDAMYWYRQDPGQGLRLIYYSQIVNDFQKGDIAEGYSVSREKKESFPLTVTSAQKNPTAFYLCASSAQGKKNEQYFGPGTRLTVT.

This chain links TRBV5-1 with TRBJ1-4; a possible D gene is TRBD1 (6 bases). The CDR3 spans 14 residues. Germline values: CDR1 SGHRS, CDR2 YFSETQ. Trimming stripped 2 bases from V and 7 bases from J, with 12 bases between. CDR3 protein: CASSLQGKGEKLFF. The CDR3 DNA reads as TGCGCCAGCAGCTTACAGGGAAAAGGTGAAAAACTGTTTTTT.

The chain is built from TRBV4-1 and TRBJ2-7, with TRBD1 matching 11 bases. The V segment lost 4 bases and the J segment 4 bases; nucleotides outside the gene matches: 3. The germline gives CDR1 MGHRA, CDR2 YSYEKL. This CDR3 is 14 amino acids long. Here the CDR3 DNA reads TGCGCCAGCAGCCCCGGACAGGGGGCTTACGAGCAGTACTTC. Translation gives CASSPGQGAYEQYF.

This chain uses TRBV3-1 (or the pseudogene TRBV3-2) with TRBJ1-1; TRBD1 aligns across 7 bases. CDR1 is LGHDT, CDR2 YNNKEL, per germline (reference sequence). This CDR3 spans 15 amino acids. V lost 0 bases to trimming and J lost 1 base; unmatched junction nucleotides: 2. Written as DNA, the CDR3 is TGTGCCAGCAGCCAAGAGAGGGACAGGAACACTGAAGCTTTCTTT. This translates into CASSQERDRNTEAFF.

As DNA, the CDR3 is TGTGCCAGCAGTTACATCGGGGGTGCCACTGAAGCTTTCTTT. This sequence encodes CASSYIGGATEAFF. The chain links TRBV6-2 or TRBV6-3 to TRBJ1-1; D perhaps matches TRBD1 (5 bases). V lost 2 bases to trimming and J lost 4 bases, with 11 bases between them. CDR3 length: 14 amino acids. Germline lookup yields CDR1 MNHEY and CDR2 SVGEGT.

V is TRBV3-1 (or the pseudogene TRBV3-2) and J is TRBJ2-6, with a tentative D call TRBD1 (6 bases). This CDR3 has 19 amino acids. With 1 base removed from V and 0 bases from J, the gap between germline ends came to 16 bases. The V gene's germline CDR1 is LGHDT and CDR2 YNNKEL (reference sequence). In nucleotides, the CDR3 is TGTGCCAGCAGCCAAGCCAAGACAGGTTCCTACTCTGGGGCCAACGTCCTGACTTTC. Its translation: CASSQAKTGSYSGANVLTF.

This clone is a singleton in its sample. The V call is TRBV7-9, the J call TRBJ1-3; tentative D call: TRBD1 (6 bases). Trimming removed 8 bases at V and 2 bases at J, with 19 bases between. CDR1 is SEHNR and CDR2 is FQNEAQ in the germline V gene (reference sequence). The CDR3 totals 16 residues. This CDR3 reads CASGPNRASTGNTIYF. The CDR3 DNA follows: TGTGCCAGCGGCCCCAACAGGGCCTCTACTGGAAACACCATATATTTT.